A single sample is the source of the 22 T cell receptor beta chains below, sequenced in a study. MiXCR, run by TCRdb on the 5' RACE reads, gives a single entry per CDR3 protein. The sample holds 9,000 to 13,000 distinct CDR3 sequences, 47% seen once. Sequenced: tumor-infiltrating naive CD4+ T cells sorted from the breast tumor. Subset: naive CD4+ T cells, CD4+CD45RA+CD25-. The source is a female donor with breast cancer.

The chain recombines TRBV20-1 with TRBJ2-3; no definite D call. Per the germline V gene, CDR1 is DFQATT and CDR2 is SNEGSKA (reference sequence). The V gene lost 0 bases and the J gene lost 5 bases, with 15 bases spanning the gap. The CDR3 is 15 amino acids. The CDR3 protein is CSARDPGPAGDTQYF. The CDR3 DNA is TGCAGTGCTAGAGATCCCGGGCCAGCCGGAGATACGCAGTATTTT.

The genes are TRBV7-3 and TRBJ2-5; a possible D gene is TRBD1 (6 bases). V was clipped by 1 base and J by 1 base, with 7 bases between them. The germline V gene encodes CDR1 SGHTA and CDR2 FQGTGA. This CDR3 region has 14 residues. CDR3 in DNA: TGTGCCAGCAGCTTAAGCAGGGGCCAAGAGACCCAGTACTTC. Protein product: CASSLSRGQETQYF.

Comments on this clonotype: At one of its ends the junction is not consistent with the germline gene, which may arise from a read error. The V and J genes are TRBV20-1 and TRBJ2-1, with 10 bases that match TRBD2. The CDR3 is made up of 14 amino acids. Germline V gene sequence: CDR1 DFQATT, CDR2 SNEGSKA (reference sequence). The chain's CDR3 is CSAQSGRAYNEQFF. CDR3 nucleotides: TGCAGTGCTCAGAGCGGGAGGGCCTATAATGAGCAGTTCTTC.

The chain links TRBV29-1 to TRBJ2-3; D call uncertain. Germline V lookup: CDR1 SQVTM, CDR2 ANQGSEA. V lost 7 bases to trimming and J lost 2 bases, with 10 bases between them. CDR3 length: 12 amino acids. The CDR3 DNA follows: TGCAGCGGTATTATTGTCACAGATACGCAGTATTTT. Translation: CSGIIVTDTQYF.

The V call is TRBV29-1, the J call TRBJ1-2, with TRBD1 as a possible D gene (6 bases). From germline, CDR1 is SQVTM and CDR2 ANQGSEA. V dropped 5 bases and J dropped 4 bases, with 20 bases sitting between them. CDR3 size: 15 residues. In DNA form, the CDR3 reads TGCAGCGTTAAAATTTCTCTAGGGGGTGGCTATGGCTACACCTTC. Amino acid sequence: CSVKISLGGGYGYTF. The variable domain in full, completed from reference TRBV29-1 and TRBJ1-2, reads SAVISQKPSRDICQRGTSLTIQCQVDSQVTMMFWYRQQPGQSLTLIATANQGSEATYESGFVIDKFPISRPNLTFSTLTVSNMSPEDSSIYLCSVKISLGGGYGYTFGSGTRLTVV.

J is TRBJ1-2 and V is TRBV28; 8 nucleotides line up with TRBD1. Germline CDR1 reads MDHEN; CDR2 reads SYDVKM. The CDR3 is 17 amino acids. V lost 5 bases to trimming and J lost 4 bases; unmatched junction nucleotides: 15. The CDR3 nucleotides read TGTGCCAGCAGTATAAACACCGGCGGGACAGGCCCCTATGGCTACACCTTC. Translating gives CASSINTGGTGPYGYTF.

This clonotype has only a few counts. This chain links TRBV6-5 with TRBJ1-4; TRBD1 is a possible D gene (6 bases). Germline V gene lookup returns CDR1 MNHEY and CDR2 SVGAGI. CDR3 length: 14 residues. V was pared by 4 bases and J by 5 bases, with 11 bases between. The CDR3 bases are TGTGCCAGCAGTTTAGGGCAGGGGAATGAAAAACTGTTTTTT. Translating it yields CASSLGQGNEKLFF.

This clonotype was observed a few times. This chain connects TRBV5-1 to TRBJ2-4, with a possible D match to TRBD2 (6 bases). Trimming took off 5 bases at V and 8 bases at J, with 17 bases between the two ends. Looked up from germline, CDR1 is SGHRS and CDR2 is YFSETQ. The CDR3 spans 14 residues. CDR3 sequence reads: CASRGSGEVDIQYF. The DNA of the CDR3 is TGCGCCAGCAGAGGATCGGGGGAGGTAGACATTCAGTACTTC.

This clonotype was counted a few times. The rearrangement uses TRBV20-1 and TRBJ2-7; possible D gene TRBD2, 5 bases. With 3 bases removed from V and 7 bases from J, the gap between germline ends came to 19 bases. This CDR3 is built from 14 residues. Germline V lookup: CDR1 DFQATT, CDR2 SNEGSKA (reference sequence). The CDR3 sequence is CSASPPGLTVEQYF. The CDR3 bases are TGCAGTGCTAGTCCTCCCGGACTTACTGTAGAGCAGTACTTC.

The CDR3 DNA follows: TGTGCCAGCAGCCAAGGCAGCTCTTACGAGCAGTACGTC. It translates to CASSQGSSYEQYV. The chain employs TRBV3-2 and TRBJ2-7. TRBV3-2 is noted as a pseudogene. CDR3 length: 13 amino acids.

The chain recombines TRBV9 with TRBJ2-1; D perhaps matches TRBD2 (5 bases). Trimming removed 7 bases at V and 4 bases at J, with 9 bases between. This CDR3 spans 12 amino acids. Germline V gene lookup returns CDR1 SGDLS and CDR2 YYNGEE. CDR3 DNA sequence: TGTGCCAGCGAGGGTGGATACAATGAGCAGTTCTTC. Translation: CASEGGYNEQFF. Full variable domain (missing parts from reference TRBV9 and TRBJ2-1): DSGVTQTPKHLITATGQRVTLRCSPRSGDLSVYWYQQSLDQGLQFLIQYYNGEERAKGNILERFSAQQFPDLHSELNLSSLELGDSALYFCASEGGYNEQFFGPGTRLTVL.

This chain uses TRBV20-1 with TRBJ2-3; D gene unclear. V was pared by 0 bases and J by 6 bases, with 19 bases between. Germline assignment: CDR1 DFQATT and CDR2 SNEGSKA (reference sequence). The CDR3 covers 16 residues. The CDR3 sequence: CSAREREYPIRDTQYF. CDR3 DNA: TGCAGTGCTAGAGAGCGTGAATATCCGATTCGGGATACGCAGTATTTT.

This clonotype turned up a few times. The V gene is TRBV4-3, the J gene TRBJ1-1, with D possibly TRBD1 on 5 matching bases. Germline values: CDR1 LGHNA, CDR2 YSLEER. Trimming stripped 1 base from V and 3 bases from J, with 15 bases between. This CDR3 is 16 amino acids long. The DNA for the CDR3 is TGCGCCAGCAGCCAAGGAGGGGTTCGACACGACACTGAAGCTTTCTTT. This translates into CASSQGGVRHDTEAFF.

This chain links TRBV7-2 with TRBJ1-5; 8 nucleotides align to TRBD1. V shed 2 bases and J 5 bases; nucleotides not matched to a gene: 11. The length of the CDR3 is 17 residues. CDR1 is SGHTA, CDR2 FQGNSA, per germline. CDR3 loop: CASSLLGNQGADQPQHF. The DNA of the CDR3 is TGTGCCAGCAGCTTATTAGGAAACCAGGGGGCGGATCAGCCCCAGCATTTT.

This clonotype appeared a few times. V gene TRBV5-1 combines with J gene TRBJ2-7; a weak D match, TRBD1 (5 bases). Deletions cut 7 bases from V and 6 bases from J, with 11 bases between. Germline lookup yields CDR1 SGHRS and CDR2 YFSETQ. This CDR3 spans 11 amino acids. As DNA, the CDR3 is TGCGCCAGCCAGAAGGGGTTCGAGCAGTACTTC. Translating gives CASQKGFEQYF. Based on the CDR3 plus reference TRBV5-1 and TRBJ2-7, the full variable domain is KAGVTQTPRYLIKTRGQQVTLSCSPISGHRSVSWYQQTPGQGLQFLFEYFSETQRNKGNFPGRFSGRQFSNSRSEMNVSTLELGDSALYLCASQKGFEQYFGPGTRLTVT.

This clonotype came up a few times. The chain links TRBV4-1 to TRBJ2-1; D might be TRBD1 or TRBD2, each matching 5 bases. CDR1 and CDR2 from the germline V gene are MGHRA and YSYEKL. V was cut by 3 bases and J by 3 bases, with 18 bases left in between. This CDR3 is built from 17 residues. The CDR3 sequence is CASSQKVLGPRYNEQFF. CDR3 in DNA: TGCGCCAGCAGCCAGAAGGTGTTGGGACCACGCTACAATGAGCAGTTCTTC.

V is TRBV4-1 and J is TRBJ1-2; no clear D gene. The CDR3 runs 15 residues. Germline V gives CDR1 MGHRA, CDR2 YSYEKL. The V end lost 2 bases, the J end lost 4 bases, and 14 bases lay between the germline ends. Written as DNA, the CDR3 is TGCGCCAGCAGCCAACAAGAAAATAGCCCCTATGGCTACACCTTC. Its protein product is CASSQQENSPYGYTF.

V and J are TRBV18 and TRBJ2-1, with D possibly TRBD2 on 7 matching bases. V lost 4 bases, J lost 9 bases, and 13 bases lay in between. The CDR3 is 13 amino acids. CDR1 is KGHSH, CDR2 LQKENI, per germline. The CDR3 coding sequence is TGTGCCAGCTCACATCGGGAGGACAGTGAGCAGTTCTTC. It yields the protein CASSHREDSEQFF. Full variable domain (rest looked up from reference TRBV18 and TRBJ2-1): NAGVMQNPRHLVRRRGQEARLRCSPMKGHSHVYWYRQLPEEGLKFMVYLQKENIIDESGMPKERFSAEFPKEGPSILRIQQVVRGDSAAYFCASSHREDSEQFFGPGTRLTVL.

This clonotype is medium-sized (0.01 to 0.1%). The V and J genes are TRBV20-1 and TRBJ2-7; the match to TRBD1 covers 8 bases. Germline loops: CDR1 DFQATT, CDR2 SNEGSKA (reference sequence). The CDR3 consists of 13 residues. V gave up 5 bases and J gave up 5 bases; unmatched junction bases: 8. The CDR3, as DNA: TGCAGTGCTTCCCCCGGACAGGGAGACGAGCAGTACGTC. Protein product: CSASPGQGDEQYV.

This CDR3 reads CASTIRGQPQHF. The DNA for the CDR3 is TGTGCCAGCACAATTCGAGGACAGCCCCAGCATTTT. The chain uses TRBV12-3 or TRBV12-4 and TRBJ1-5; D remains unclear. Trimming left V 7 bases short and J 7 bases short, with 11 bases between. The CDR3 totals 12 residues.

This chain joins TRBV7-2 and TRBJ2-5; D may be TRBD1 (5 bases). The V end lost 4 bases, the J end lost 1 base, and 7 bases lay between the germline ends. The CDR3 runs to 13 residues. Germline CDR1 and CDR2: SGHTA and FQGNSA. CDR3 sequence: CASSSRVQETQYF. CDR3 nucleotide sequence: TGTGCCAGCAGCTCCAGGGTCCAAGAGACCCAGTACTTC.

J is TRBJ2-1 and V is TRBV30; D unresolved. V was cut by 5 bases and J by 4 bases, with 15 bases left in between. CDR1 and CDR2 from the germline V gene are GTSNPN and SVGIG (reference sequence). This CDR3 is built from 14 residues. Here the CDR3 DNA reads TGTGCCTGGGATAGTGACCTCCCTTACAATGAGCAGTTCTTC. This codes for CAWDSDLPYNEQFF.